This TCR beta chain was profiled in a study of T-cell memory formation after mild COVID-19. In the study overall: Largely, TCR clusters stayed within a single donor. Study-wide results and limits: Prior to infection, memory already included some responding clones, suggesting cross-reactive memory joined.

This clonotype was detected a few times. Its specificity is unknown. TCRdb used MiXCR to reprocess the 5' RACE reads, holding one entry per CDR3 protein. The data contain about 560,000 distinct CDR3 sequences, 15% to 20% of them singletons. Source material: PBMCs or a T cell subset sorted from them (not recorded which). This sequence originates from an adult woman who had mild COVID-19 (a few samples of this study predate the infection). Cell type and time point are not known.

The CDR3 nucleotides are TGTGCCAGCTCACCACTCGACAGGGGGCCTTCTTCCTACGAGCAGTACTTC. Protein product: CASSPLDRGPSSYEQYF. This chain links TRBV18 with TRBJ2-7, with 10 bases identical to TRBD1. Germline loops: CDR1 KGHSH, CDR2 LQKENI. This CDR3 region has 17 residues. The J segment lost 1 base and the V segment lost 1 base, leaving 7 bases of the junction unmatched. The full variable domain, its missing parts supplied by reference TRBV18 and TRBJ2-7, is NAGVMQNPRHLVRRRGQEARLRCSPMKGHSHVYWYRQLPEEGLKFMVYLQKENIIDESGMPKERFSAEFPKEGPSILRIQQVVRGDSAAYFCASSPLDRGPSSYEQYFGPGTRLTVT.